Below are 4 T cell receptor beta chains sequenced from a single sample in a study of naive and memory T cell subsets. The library had UMIs added by 3' ligation of an oligonucleotide to TCR cDNA. Amplification of ligated cDNA took four PCR rounds with SP2 and nested alpha and beta constant primers. MiXCR was run by TCRdb on the 5' RACE reads, yielding one entry per CDR3 protein. The data hold 55,000 to 65,000 distinct CDR3 sequences, with approximately 8% observed a single time. These receptor sequences come from a female donor in good health.

The chain employs TRBV6-5 and TRBJ1-1; 7 bases fit TRBD1. CDR1 is MNHEY and CDR2 is SVGAGI in the germline V gene. J gave up 4 bases and V 2 bases, and 7 bases lay outside the gene matches. The CDR3 contains 15 residues. The CDR3 nucleotides read TGTGCCAGCAGTTACGCCACAGGGGTCGGCACTGAAGCTTTCTTT. It yields the protein CASSYATGVGTEAFF.

This clonotype was recorded a few times. The V call is TRBV5-1, the J call TRBJ2-1; maybe TRBD2 (6 bases). Trimming left V 0 bases short and J 7 bases short, with 11 bases between. This CDR3 has 14 amino acids. CDR1 SGHRS and CDR2 YFSETQ come from the germline V gene. CDR3 sequence reads: CASSLERAGNEQFF. The DNA for the CDR3 is TGCGCCAGCAGCTTGGAGCGGGCAGGGAATGAGCAGTTCTTC.

The chain recombines TRBV6-1 with TRBJ2-5; TRBD1 is a possible D gene (5 bases). The CDR3 has 17 amino acids. The V gene's germline CDR1 is MNHNS and CDR2 SASEGT. Trimming took off 2 bases at V and 2 bases at J, with 18 bases between the two ends. The CDR3 protein is CASSERFGQAYQETQYF. DNA of the CDR3: TGTGCCAGCAGTGAAAGGTTCGGACAAGCCTATCAAGAGACCCAGTACTTC.

This rearrangement joins TRBV20-1 to TRBJ2-7; 11 nucleotides align to TRBD2. Germline V gene sequence: CDR1 DFQATT, CDR2 SNEGSKA (reference sequence). J was trimmed by 7 bases and V by 6 bases; bases with no gene match: 14. The CDR3 is 15 residues long. In DNA, the CDR3 is TGCAGTGCCCCTACTAGCGGGAGTGCCCTCGTGGAGCAGTACTTC. Protein: CSAPTSGSALVEQYF.